A single sample gave rise to the 21 T cell receptor beta chains below, sequenced in a study of blood T cells in healthy people across ages. A sample-barcoded 5' primer and a J-beta primer mix were used in a second PCR of about 7 to 11 cycles. TCRdb reprocessed the 5' RACE reads with MiXCR, giving one entry per CDR3 protein. The repertoire holds about 650,000 distinct CDR3 sequences, with about 30% as singletons. Material for sequencing was blood. The source is a woman aged 80 or over in good health.

As to this clonotype: This may come from a read error, since a much larger clone is one base off. This chain links TRBV12-3 or TRBV12-4 with TRBJ1-2; TRBD1 is a possible D gene (5 bases). The CDR3 totals 13 residues. Between the trimmed V and J ends, which lost 4 bases and 7 bases, there was a span of 13 bases. The CDR3 protein is CASSSVQQGGYTF. The CDR3 nucleotides are TGTGCCAGCAGTTCAGTCCAGCAGGGTGGCTACACCTTC.

This rearrangement joins TRBV10-2 to TRBJ2-5, with 10 bases fitting TRBD2. Germline values: CDR1 WSHSY, CDR2 SAAADI. J was trimmed by 11 bases and V by 6 bases; bases with no gene match: 18. The CDR3 runs 16 residues. CDR3 region: CASRTSGTLSIGEQYF. The CDR3 DNA sequence: TGCGCCAGCAGAACTAGCGGGACCCTCTCCATAGGAGAGCAGTACTTC.

This clonotype was counted many times. The chain combines TRBV6-1 with TRBJ1-2; D is uncertain. Trimming shortened V by 1 base and J by 8 bases, and 5 bases separated the two germline ends. The germline V gene has CDR1 MNHNS and CDR2 SASEGT. The CDR3 covers 11 residues. The CDR3 here is CASSEGAGYTF. In DNA, the CDR3 is TGTGCCAGCAGTGAAGGGGCCGGCTACACCTTC.

Many counts were recorded for this clonotype. Its ends do not fully match the called genes, so a read error is possible. The rearrangement uses TRBV27 and TRBJ2-3; a possible D gene is TRBD1 (6 bases). The CDR3 has 15 amino acids. CDR1 MNHEY and CDR2 SMNVEV come from the germline V gene (reference sequence). CDR3 residues: CASSLSDSSTDTQYF. The CDR3 DNA follows: TGTGCCAGCAGTCTATCGGACAGCAGCACAGATACGCAGTATTTT.

This clonotype was seen repeatedly, ten times or more. The chain links TRBV7-2 to TRBJ2-3, with 7 bases that match TRBD2. Germline CDR1 SGHTA, CDR2 FQGNSA. The CDR3 loop spans 15 amino acids. With 1 base clipped from V and 4 bases from J, the junction kept 5 bases outside the gene matches. The CDR3 DNA is TGTGCCAGCAGCTTAGGAGGGCTAGCGGCAGATACGCAGTATTTT. It is translated as CASSLGGLAADTQYF.

In its sample, this clonotype was seen many times. This rearrangement joins TRBV6-6 to TRBJ1-2; 7 bases agree with TRBD1. Germline V gene sequence: CDR1 MNHNY, CDR2 SVGAGI (reference sequence). The CDR3 consists of 13 residues. The V segment lost 7 bases and the J segment 4 bases; nucleotides outside the gene matches: 6. DNA of the CDR3: TGTGCCAGCATAGGGGGCTGGGTCTATGGCTACACCTTC. Its protein product is CASIGGWVYGYTF.

Note on this clonotype: This may be a read error: a much more frequent sequence differs by one nucleotide. The rearrangement joins TRBV7-2 to TRBJ2-3, with 7 bases lining up with TRBD2. CDR3 length: 15 residues. V lost 3 bases to trimming and J lost 2 bases; unmatched junction nucleotides: 5. The germline V gene encodes CDR1 SGHTA and CDR2 FQGNSA. The CDR3 DNA follows: TGTGCCAGCAGCTTGCGCGGGGGTCACACAGATACGCAGTATTTT. Protein sequence: CASSLRGGHTDTQYF.

This chain uses TRBV12-3 or TRBV12-4 with TRBJ2-5, with 8 positions matching TRBD1. J gave up 13 bases and V 6 bases, and 16 bases lay outside the gene matches. CDR3 size: 14 residues. The CDR3, as DNA: TGTGCCAGCAGACAGGGGGGAACCTACAATGAGCGGTACTTC. Protein sequence: CASRQGGTYNERYF.

This clonotype was observed many times. The rearrangement joins TRBV10-3 to TRBJ2-7; a weak D match, TRBD2 (6 bases). The CDR3 spans 14 residues. The germline gives CDR1 ENHRY, CDR2 SYGVKD. Trimming cost V 6 bases and J 5 bases, with 17 bases left between them. DNA for the CDR3: TGTGCCATCAGCCCTCGTCCTCCGGGGGACGAGCAGTACTTC. Encoded protein: CAISPRPPGDEQYF.

In this sample, this clonotype turned up once. This may stem from a read error, because a much larger clone lies one nucleotide away. V gene TRBV5-4 combines with J gene TRBJ2-4; 7 bases are shared with TRBD2. Matching the DNA end better, TRBJ2-7 makes the J call doubtful. This CDR3 spans 15 amino acids. Germline V gene lookup returns CDR1 SGHNT and CDR2 YYREEE (reference sequence). The DNA of the CDR3 is TGTGCCAGCAGCTTCGGCAGGGAGGGACCTCACGAGCAGTACTTC. Translation: CASSFGREGPHEQYF.

As regards this clonotype: The junction and the germline gene differ at one end; a read error may be behind it. The CDR3 sequence is CTSRTAGNTGELFF. Here the CDR3 DNA reads TGTACCAGCAGAACAGCAGGGAACACCGGGGAGCTGTTTTTT. The genes are TRBV6-1 and TRBJ2-2, with unresolved D. CDR3 length: 14 residues. Germline V gives CDR1 MNHNS, CDR2 SASEGT.

Worth noting for this clonotype: A much larger clone differs from this one at a single base, so this may be a read error. The chain combines TRBV6-5 with TRBJ1-2, with TRBD1 as a possible D gene (5 bases). V lost 7 bases and J 9 bases, leaving 27 bases between the germline ends. Looked up from germline, CDR1 is MNHEY and CDR2 is SVGAGI. The CDR3 runs 16 residues. CDR3 nucleotides: TGTGCCAGCATCCCGTCCCGGGGGAGGTGGCTGGGTAGCTACACCTTC. It is translated as CASIPSRGRWLGSYTF.

This clonotype has ten or more counts. The chain couples TRBV28 to TRBJ2-5; 7 nucleotides align to TRBD1. The length of the CDR3 is 15 residues. The germline V gene encodes CDR1 MDHEN and CDR2 SYDVKM. V was pared by 6 bases and J by 3 bases, with 10 bases of the junction left unmatched. The DNA for the CDR3 is TGTGCCAGCAGCGCGGCCGGGACAGATAAAGAGACCCAGTACTTC. Encoded protein: CASSAAGTDKETQYF.

As concerns this clonotype: This clone may be a read error of a much larger clone one base away. The V and J genes are TRBV12-3 or TRBV12-4 and TRBJ2-3; 7 bases line up with TRBD1. This CDR3 region has 14 residues. The CDR3 reads CASRDRDSTDMQYF. CDR3 coding DNA: TGTGCCAGCAGGGACCGGGACAGCACAGATATGCAGTATTTT.

This clonotype was observed many times. This chain connects TRBV10-3 to TRBJ2-7; 7 nucleotides align to TRBD1. V lost 6 bases to trimming and J lost 2 bases; unmatched junction nucleotides: 4. CDR3 length: 13 residues. Germline V lookup: CDR1 ENHRY, CDR2 SYGVKD. The CDR3 nucleotides read TGTGCCATCAGACAGGGGTCGCCCTACGAGCAGTACTTC. Its protein is CAIRQGSPYEQYF.

The rearrangement links TRBV11-1 to TRBJ2-3; D possibly corresponds to TRBD2 (6 bases). The germline gives CDR1 SGHAT, CDR2 FQDESV (reference sequence). With 6 bases removed from V and 5 bases from J, the gap between germline ends came to 12 bases. This CDR3 has 13 amino acids. The CDR3 loop is CASRGNSGDTQYF. The CDR3 DNA reads as TGTGCCAGCAGGGGTAATAGCGGAGATACGCAGTATTTT.

This clonotype was seen a few times. This may be a read error, as it is one base from a much larger clone. The genes are TRBV20-1 and TRBJ2-5; 7 bases are a match to TRBD2. The J call may be in error: the DNA end matches TRBJ2-1 better. The germline CDR1 and CDR2 sequences are DFQATT and SNEGSKA (reference sequence). This CDR3 has 13 amino acids. The CDR3 is CSAALGGKETQFF. CDR3 nucleotides: TGCAGTGCTGCCTTGGGAGGGAAAGAGACCCAGTTCTTC.

CDR3 amino acids: CASSVRLGGPQPQHF. The CDR3 DNA follows: TGTGCCAGCAGCGTTCGCTTGGGCGGCCCTCAGCCCCAGCATTTT. The gene calls are TRBV28 and TRBJ1-5, with unresolved D. Per the germline V gene, CDR1 is MDHEN and CDR2 is SYDVKM. CDR3 length equals 15 residues. V was clipped by 6 bases and J by 6 bases, with 18 bases between them.

Many counts were recorded for this clonotype. The V and J genes are TRBV7-2 and TRBJ2-3, with 10 nucleotides matching TRBD2. The CDR3 runs 18 residues. Germline V gives CDR1 SGHTA, CDR2 FQGNSA. After removal of 1 base from V and 3 bases from J, the junction contained 10 bases not matched to a gene. In DNA form, the CDR3 reads TGTGCCAGCAGCTTAGAGAGCGGGGGGGCTTGGGGGACAGATACGCAGTATTTT. This translates into CASSLESGGAWGTDTQYF.

CDR3: CASSLNPTGDYEQYF. Written as DNA, the CDR3 is TGTGCCAGCAGCTTAAACCCCACAGGAGACTACGAGCAGTACTTC. This chain links TRBV13 with TRBJ2-7; possibly TRBD1 for D (5 bases). Trimming removed 2 bases at V and 3 bases at J, with 14 bases between. This CDR3 is 15 amino acids long. Germline lookup yields CDR1 PRHDT and CDR2 FYEKMQ (reference sequence).

J is TRBJ2-1 and V is TRBV9; 11 bases are a match to TRBD2. The J segment lost 10 bases and the V segment lost 0 bases, leaving 9 bases of the junction unmatched. This CDR3 is 16 amino acids long. Germline CDR1 reads SGDLS; CDR2 reads YYNGEE. CDR3 sequence reads: CASSVVGSGGAREQFF. The CDR3 coding sequence is TGTGCCAGCAGCGTAGTAGGTAGCGGGGGGGCCAGGGAGCAGTTCTTC. Drawing the rest from reference TRBV9 and TRBJ2-1, the complete variable domain is DSGVTQTPKHLITATGQRVTLRCSPRSGDLSVYWYQQSLDQGLQFLIQYYNGEERAKGNILERFSAQQFPDLHSELNLSSLELGDSALYFCASSVVGSGGAREQFFGPGTRLTVL.